This T cell receptor beta chain is from a study of blood T cell repertoires in COVID-19. Study context: Material from acute and convalescent COVID-19 was sourced from the United States, Italy and Spain. Sources were T cells, B-cell-depleted T cells, or PBMCs; the material itself was cDNA or gDNA.

Some clones are missing from TCRdb's copy, which holds only in-frame ones; the method was immunoSEQ multiplex PCR. The sample has 200,000 to 250,000 clones, around 81% seen once. The sequencing sample was made of peripheral blood. The TCR sequence derives from a woman between 55 and 75 years old with acute or convalescent COVID-19.

The CDR3 protein is CAWSRGTGANYSPLHF. CDR3 DNA sequence: TGTGCCTGGAGTCGAGGTACAGGGGCAAACTATTCACCCCTCCACTTT. This chain links TRBV30 with TRBJ1-6, with TRBD1 matching over 7 bases. V lost 2 bases, J lost 8 bases, and 12 bases stayed unmatched. CDR1 and CDR2 (germline): GTSNPN, SVGIG (reference sequence). There are 16 residues in the CDR3.